This T cell receptor beta chain was retrieved from a study of early T cells in non-severe SARS-CoV-2 infection. This CDR3 has 13 amino acids. The V gene's germline CDR1 is SGHNT and CDR2 YENEEA. Trimming cost V 0 bases and J 8 bases, with 8 bases left between them. TCRdb fed the 5' RACE reads into MiXCR, producing one record per CDR3 protein. The table has 55,000 to 75,000 distinct CDR3 sequences, approximately 9% seen once; the top ten hold 1.2%. The chain recombines TRBV11-3 with TRBJ2-1; no reliable D call. Sequenced material: whole blood. This TCR derives from an adult who was a healthcare worker with PCR-confirmed SARS-CoV-2 infection or an uninfected control (not recorded which). The CDR3 DNA is TGTGCCAGCAGCTTAGAAGCTACCGATGAGCAGTTCTTC. Translated: CASSLEATDEQFF.